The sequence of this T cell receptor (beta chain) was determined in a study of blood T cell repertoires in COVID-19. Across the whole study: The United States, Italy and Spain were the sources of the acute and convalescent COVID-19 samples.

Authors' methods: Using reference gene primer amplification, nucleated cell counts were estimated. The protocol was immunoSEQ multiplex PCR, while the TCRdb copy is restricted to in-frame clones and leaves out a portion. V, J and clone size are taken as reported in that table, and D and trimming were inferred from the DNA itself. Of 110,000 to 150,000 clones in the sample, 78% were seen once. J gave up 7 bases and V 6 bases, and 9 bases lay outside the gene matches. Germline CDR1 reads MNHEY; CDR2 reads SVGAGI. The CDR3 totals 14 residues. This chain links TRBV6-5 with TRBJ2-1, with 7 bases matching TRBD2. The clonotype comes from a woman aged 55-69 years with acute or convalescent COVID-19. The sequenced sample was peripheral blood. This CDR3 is CASSPAGRYNEQFF. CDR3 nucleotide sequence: TGTGCCAGCAGCCCAGCGGGAAGGTATAATGAGCAGTTCTTC.